These T cell receptor beta chains were read from a single sample in a study of CD8+ T cells in alopecia areata. The protocol was immunoSEQ multiplex PCR, while the TCRdb copy is restricted to in-frame clones and leaves out a portion. Here the sample spans about 180,000 clones, about 47% being singletons. The specimen was CD8+ T cells sorted from blood, collected around week 54, from a patient treated with tofacitinib. The source is a human donor with alopecia areata. Both conserved end residues are part of each CDR3. The D gene is left open where the match is weak. Not every row has a clone size; where given, it reads once, few, many or a size class.

V gene	J gene	clone size	D gene	CDR3 protein	CDR3 DNA
TRBV5-5	TRBJ2-1	few	.	CASSWSSAARYNEQFF	TGTGCCAGCAGCTGGTCGTCTGCGGCCCGATACAATGAGCAGTTCTTC
TRBV19	TRBJ1-1	few	.	CASGTRTAYTEAFF	TGTGCCAGTGGCACTCGGACGGCGTACACTGAAGCTTTCTTT
TRBV13	TRBJ1-6	.	.	CASSLGRLSQEGNSPLHF	TGTGCCAGCAGCTTAGGCCGGCTGTCGCAGGAGGGTAATTCACCCCTCCACTTT
TRBV27	TRBJ1-5	few	.	CASNPGGVNQPQHF	TGTGCCAGCAATCCCGGCGGGGTAAATCAGCCCCAGCATTTT
TRBV19	TRBJ1-1	few	.	CASSPGRNTEAFF	TGTGCCAGTAGCCCCGGGAGGAACACTGAAGCTTTCTTT
TRBV29-1	TRBJ2-7	.	.	CSVGVGALGNEQYF	TGCAGCGTTGGTGTAGGGGCCCTCGGCAACGAGCAGTACTTC
TRBV29-1	TRBJ1-1	few	.	CSVKPRGGMNTEAFF	TGCAGCGTCAAGCCAAGGGGGGGAATGAACACTGAAGCTTTCTTT
TRBV6-5	TRBJ1-6	.	.	CASSSNSPLHF	TGTGCCAGCAGTTCAAATTCACCCCTCCACTTT
TRBV9	TRBJ2-5	.	TRBD2	CASSVTSGGGETQYF	TGTGCCAGCAGCGTCACTAGCGGGGGAGGAGAGACCCAGTACTTC
TRBV9	TRBJ2-3	many	.	CASSVHQGGLDTQYF	TGTGCCAGCAGCGTACATCAGGGGGGCCTCGATACGCAGTATTTT
TRBV4-1	TRBJ1-5	.	TRBD1	CASSQPGQGERNQPQHF	TGCGCCAGCAGCCAACCGGGACAGGGGGAACGCAATCAGCCCCAGCATTTT
TRBV6-5	TRBJ2-5	.	.	CASSYGPVRETQYF	TGTGCCAGCAGTTACGGTCCAGTACGGGAGACCCAGTACTTC
TRBV6-6	TRBJ1-1	few	.	CASSSIRANTEAFF	TGTGCCAGCAGTTCTATCCGGGCCAACACTGAAGCTTTCTTT